This TCR beta chain stems from a study of blood T cell repertoires in COVID-19. CDR1 SGHRS and CDR2 YFSETQ come from the germline V gene. The CDR3 consists of 15 residues. The trim removed 3 bases at V and 6 bases at J, leaving 6 bases unmatched. Method: immunoSEQ multiplex PCR; TCRdb's copy keeps in-frame clones and lacks some. The data show roughly 250,000 clones, 70% to 90% seen once. The sequencing input was PBMCs or T cells enriched from blood (not recorded which). The J gene is TRBJ2-1, the V gene TRBV5-1; TRBD2 matches at 10 bases. The TCR originated in a woman in her forties or fifties who had recovered from COVID-19. The CDR3 sequence is CASSSSGTSVNEQFF. The CDR3 DNA sequence: TGCGCCAGCAGCTCATCCGGGACTAGCGTCAATGAGCAGTTCTTC.